A single sample is the source of the 23 T cell receptor beta chains below, sequenced in a study of regulatory T cells in long-lasting Graves disease (dated by TCRdb to the early 2020s). To prepare the library, multiplex PCR was applied. TCRdb records Illumina HiSeq 4000 as the sequencer. iRepertoire HTBI primers and Arm-PCR amplification of CDR3 regions were used to construct TCR beta libraries. Using fastp trimming at Q25 and MiXCR clonotype assembly, TCRdb reanalyzed the public sequencing data and kept in-frame beta chains. Identical CDR3 proteins give one entry, which carries the most common genes and DNA. For this sample the table gives over 300,000 distinct CDR3 sequences, of which around a fifth were detected only once. Clones ranked in the top ten supply about 29% of the sample. Read against the paper, the sample's time point label means: persistent/refractory GD, antithyroid drugs over 5 years with positive TRAb. For both TCR sequencing and RNA sequencing, RNA was extracted from PBMCs in TRIzol.

The sequences come from peripheral blood mononuclear cells (PBMCs), collected when the disease was refractory, from a patient treated with antithyroid drugs. These receptors were taken from a female donor with Graves disease.

In its sample, this clonotype was seen a few times. The chain recombines TRBV29-1 with TRBJ1-2, with TRBD1 identical over 7 bases. Germline CDR1 is SQVTM and CDR2 is ANQGSEA. This CDR3 comprises 13 residues. Germline trimming cut 3 bases from V and 1 base from J; bases unmatched to any gene: 2. As DNA, the CDR3 is TGCAGCGTTGAGACAGGGCGTAACTATGGCTACACCTTC. It is translated as CSVETGRNYGYTF.

This clonotype has just a few counts. The chain couples TRBV19 to TRBJ1-2; 7 bases map to TRBD1. V trimming: 8 bases; J trimming: 7 bases; junction bases outside the gene matches: 7. The CDR3 consists of 12 residues. The germline CDR1 and CDR2 sequences are LNHDA and SQIVND (reference sequence). The CDR3 DNA is TGTGCCAGTCAACGACAGGGAGCTGGCTACACCTTC. This codes for CASQRQGAGYTF. Variable domain in full (rest from reference TRBV19 and TRBJ1-2): DGGITQSPKYLFRKEGQNVTLSCEQNLNHDAMYWYRQDPGQGLRLIYYSQIVNDFQKGDIAEGYSVSREKKESFPLTVTSAQKNPTAFYLCASQRQGAGYTFGSGTRLTVV.

This rearrangement joins TRBV4-1 to TRBJ2-4, with no clear D. V lost 1 base to trimming and J lost 0 bases, with 10 bases between them. The CDR3 has 16 amino acids. Germline V lookup: CDR1 MGHRA, CDR2 YSYEKL. CDR3 sequence reads: CASSQGVARAKNIQYF. DNA for the CDR3: TGCGCCAGCAGCCAAGGGGTGGCTAGAGCCAAAAACATTCAGTACTTC.

This clonotype was seen ten or more times. The rearrangement links TRBV12-3 or TRBV12-4 to TRBJ2-2, with D uncertain. The CDR3 length is 12 residues. Trimming removed 6 bases from V and 6 bases from J, with 8 bases in between. The CDR3 reads CASRRVAGELFF. The CDR3, as DNA: TGTGCCAGCAGGAGAGTTGCCGGGGAGCTGTTTTTT.

This clonotype was recorded at least ten times. The chain combines TRBV6-2 or TRBV6-3 with TRBJ2-5; the match to TRBD1 covers 8 bases. The CDR3 contains 15 residues. CDR1 is MNHEY, CDR2 SVGEGT, per germline. V shed 5 bases and J 5 bases; nucleotides not matched to a gene: 10. The CDR3 bases are TGTGCCAGCAGTCCCCGGACAGGGTCGATGGAGACCCAGTACTTC. This gives the protein CASSPRTGSMETQYF.

Many counts were recorded for this clonotype. The rearrangement links TRBV12-3 or TRBV12-4 to TRBJ1-6; D gene uncertain. Trimming removed 3 bases at V and 8 bases at J, with 11 bases between. This CDR3 has 14 amino acids. CDR3 sequence: CASSFEGWDSPLHF. CDR3 nucleotides: TGTGCCAGCAGTTTCGAAGGGTGGGATTCACCCCTCCACTTT.

The CDR3 DNA sequence: TGTGCCAGCAAAATAGGGGGGGGACTGAACACCGGGGAGCTGTTTTTT. This codes for CASKIGGGLNTGELFF. The J gene is TRBJ2-2, the V gene TRBV6-1; tentative D call: TRBD2 (7 bases). This CDR3 is 16 amino acids long. Germline assignment: CDR1 MNHNS and CDR2 SASEGT. V lost 7 bases and J lost 1, with 16 bases in between.

About this clonotype: A far larger clone is only one base removed, so a read error is likely. The chain carries TRBV5-4 and TRBJ2-7; 9 nucleotides line up with TRBD1. Germline trimming cut 3 bases from V and 0 bases from J; bases unmatched to any gene: 4. CDR1 is SGHNT and CDR2 is YYREEE in the germline V gene (reference sequence). The CDR3 extends over 15 amino acids. This chain's CDR3 is CASSSGTGSSYEQYF. The CDR3 coding sequence is TGTGCCAGCAGCTCCGGGACAGGGAGCTCCTACGAGCAGTACTTC.

This clonotype was found many times. This rearrangement joins TRBV12-5 to TRBJ1-6; D gene ambiguous. Germline CDR1 and CDR2: LGHNT and FRNRAP. Trimming cost V 0 bases and J 10 bases, with 7 bases left between them. The CDR3 spans 13 residues. The DNA of the CDR3 is TGTGCTAGTGGTTTGGTGATTGGGTCACCCCTCCACTTT. Protein product: CASGLVIGSPLHF.

This clonotype was observed a few times. CDR3 bases: TGCGCCAGCAGTACAGATCTGGTGAGGGGCACTGAAGCTTTCTTT. This codes for CASSTDLVRGTEAFF. The gene calls are TRBV4-3 and TRBJ1-1, with D perhaps TRBD1 (5 bases). V lost 6 bases and J lost 4, with 18 bases in between. Germline V gives CDR1 LGHNA, CDR2 YSLEER. The CDR3 has 15 amino acids.

The chain couples TRBV28 to TRBJ2-7; D perhaps matches TRBD2 (6 bases). V was clipped by 6 bases and J by 7 bases, with 22 bases between them. CDR3 length: 15 residues. From germline, CDR1 is MDHEN and CDR2 SYDVKM. In nucleotides, the CDR3 is TGTGCCAGCAGACCCACTGGACTCCCCCGGGGGGAGCAGTACTTC. Its translation: CASRPTGLPRGEQYF.

Only a few counts were recorded for this clonotype. The V and J genes are TRBV14 and TRBJ2-4; perhaps TRBD1 as D (6 bases). The length of the CDR3 is 16 residues. The V end lost 4 bases, the J end lost 1 base, and 14 bases lay between the germline ends. Germline V gene data show CDR1 as SGHDN and CDR2 as FVKESK. CDR3 sequence reads: CASSPQTGGAKNIQYF. The DNA of the CDR3 is TGTGCCAGCAGCCCGCAGACAGGCGGGGCCAAAAACATTCAGTACTTC.

This clonotype was counted at least ten times. The rearrangement joins TRBV12-3 or TRBV12-4 to TRBJ1-1; 8 nucleotides match TRBD1. This CDR3 contains 14 residues. V gave up 4 bases and J gave up 1 base; unmatched junction bases: 2. The CDR3 here is CASSYGTGNTEAFF. The CDR3 nucleotides are TGTGCCAGCAGTTACGGGACAGGGAACACTGAAGCTTTCTTT.

This clonotype was detected ten times or more. The chain's CDR3 is CSVVGRGTTQETQYF. The CDR3 coding sequence is TGCAGCGTTGTGGGCAGGGGGACCACCCAAGAGACCCAGTACTTC. The chain carries TRBV29-1 and TRBJ2-5, with TRBD1 identical over 7 bases. The V segment lost 4 bases and the J segment 1 base; nucleotides outside the gene matches: 9. CDR3 size: 15 residues. The germline gives CDR1 SQVTM, CDR2 ANQGSEA.

This clonotype was picked up many times. The chain recombines TRBV12-3 or TRBV12-4 with TRBJ1-5; D remains ambiguous. V lost 1 base and J lost 4, with 11 bases in between. This CDR3 comprises 15 residues. CDR3 region: CASSLGAGQNQPQHF. Written as DNA, the CDR3 is TGTGCCAGCAGTTTAGGCGCAGGCCAAAATCAGCCCCAGCATTTT.

This clonotype was detected only a few times. The chain links TRBV28 to TRBJ2-1; possible D gene TRBD1, 6 bases. Between the trimmed V and J ends, which lost 6 bases and 4 bases, there was a span of 16 bases. The CDR3 consists of 15 residues. The germline V gene has CDR1 MDHEN and CDR2 SYDVKM. CDR3 sequence: CASSLQGQQYNEQFF. The CDR3 DNA is TGTGCCAGCAGCCTGCAAGGACAGCAATACAATGAGCAGTTCTTC.

This clonotype was seen at least ten times. The rearrangement links TRBV12-3 or TRBV12-4 to TRBJ1-1; D call uncertain. CDR3 length equals 14 residues. Trimming left V 1 base short and J 0 bases short, with 6 bases between. CDR3 protein: CASSLDALNTEAFF. CDR3 DNA sequence: TGTGCCAGCAGTTTAGACGCTTTGAACACTGAAGCTTTCTTT.

Only a few counts were recorded for this clonotype. The rearrangement joins TRBV20-1 to TRBJ1-6, with 9 bases lining up with TRBD1. Germline V gene sequence: CDR1 DFQATT, CDR2 SNEGSKA (reference sequence). The J segment lost 1 base and the V segment lost 1 base, leaving 11 bases of the junction unmatched. The CDR3 is 19 residues long. The CDR3 protein is CSARGLRTGESSYNSPLHF. In DNA form, the CDR3 reads TGCAGTGCTAGAGGGTTGAGGACAGGGGAAAGTTCCTATAATTCACCCCTCCACTTT.

This clonotype was observed at least ten times. The chain uses TRBV12-3 or TRBV12-4 and TRBJ2-7; 13 bases are shared with TRBD2. The CDR3 loop spans 14 amino acids. V was pared by 5 bases and J by 3 bases, with 1 base of the junction left unmatched. The CDR3 is CASSGLAGVYEQYF. CDR3 sequence (DNA): TGTGCCAGCAGTGGACTAGCGGGAGTCTACGAGCAGTACTTC.

Remarks on this clonotype: Lacking the conserved final phenylalanine or tryptophan, this CDR3 likely reflects a read error. The J gene is TRBJ1-2, the V gene TRBV29-1; TRBD1 matches 7 bases. The V segment lost 7 bases and the J segment 5 bases; nucleotides outside the gene matches: 4. The CDR3 loop spans 11 amino acids. The V gene's germline CDR1 is SQVTM and CDR2 ANQGSEA. The CDR3 sequence is CSAMGQYGYTL. CDR3 nucleotides: TGCAGCGCCATGGGACAGTATGGCTACACCCTC.

This clonotype was detected ten times or more. This rearrangement joins TRBV15 to TRBJ2-5, with D possibly matching TRBD1 (6 bases). Germline CDR1 and CDR2: LNHNV and YYDKDF (reference sequence). The V and J ends lost 3 bases and 3 bases respectively, with 11 bases between them. The CDR3 loop spans 14 amino acids. The DNA of the CDR3 is TGTGCCACCAGCAGTACGGACAGTAAAGAGACCCAGTACTTC. Translation: CATSSTDSKETQYF.

Of note for this clonotype: A single base separates this from a much larger clone, so it may be a read error. The CDR3 loop is CASIATGGAYEQYF. DNA for the CDR3: TGTGCCAGCATAGCCACAGGGGGCGCGTACGAGCAGTACTTC. The chain couples TRBV6-1 to TRBJ2-7; 9 bases are shared with TRBD1. Germline values: CDR1 MNHNS, CDR2 SASEGT. The J segment lost 4 bases and the V segment lost 7 bases, leaving 8 bases of the junction unmatched. The CDR3 has 14 residues.

In this sample, this clonotype turned up many times. The rearrangement joins TRBV12-3 or TRBV12-4 to TRBJ1-1; 8 bases align to TRBD1. The V gene end was trimmed by 6 bases and the J gene end by 5 bases; junction bases not matched to a gene: 8. The CDR3 has 14 residues. CDR3: CASSDRGIRTEAFF. CDR3 coding DNA: TGTGCCAGCAGCGACAGGGGTATTCGGACTGAAGCTTTCTTT.